This T cell receptor beta chain was recorded in a study of PD-L1 blockade in urothelial cancer. Study overall: Analyses were performed on blood at 3 weeks after treatment start (the second dose) and at 6 weeks. T cells numbered a median of roughly 150,000 in the blood samples.

Libraries were prepared by immunoSEQ multiplex PCR; TCRdb keeps only in-frame clonotypes and omits some of them. The data contain 30,000 to 40,000 clones, around 90% of them seen just once; the ten biggest clones take up roughly 7.6%. Locally advanced or metastatic urothelial carcinoma affected the patients. The CDR3 is made up of 17 amino acids. The chain has TRBV12-1 and TRBJ2-7; the DNA was not used to check the table's D call, TRBD1. TRBV12-1 is reported as a pseudogene. Specimen: PBMCs, collected around atezolizumab (anti-PD-L1) treatment. This TCR derives from a man between 65 and 85 years old with urothelial cancer. CDR3 protein: CASGEVGDRNIHYEQYF. DNA of the CDR3: TGTGCCAGCGGGGAGGTTGGGGACAGAAACATTCACTACGAGCAGTACTTC.